Each of the 24 T cell receptor beta chains below was sequenced from the same sample in a study of cytomegalovirus exposure and HLA in healthy donors. 13 Jbeta primers and 60 Vbeta primers were used for the PCR. The repertoire was sequenced with immunoSEQ multiplex PCR; TCRdb's copy has only in-frame clones and lacks some. The table includes some 170,000 clones, 82% detected once. The specimen was PBMCs. The source is a girl aged 5-17 years in good health and CMV-seropositive.

V is TRBV28 and J is TRBJ1-1; 9 bases are shared with TRBD1. With V trimmed by 1 base and J by 5 bases, 5 bases remained unmatched. There are 15 residues in the CDR3. The germline gives CDR1 MDHEN, CDR2 SYDVKM. DNA for the CDR3: TGTGCCAGCAGTTTATCTAGGACAGGGGCAACTGAAGCTTTCTTT. Residues: CASSLSRTGATEAFF.

The sample holds one count of this clone. The chain uses TRBV7-9 and TRBJ2-5; tentative D call: TRBD1 (7 bases). Germline V lookup: CDR1 SEHNR, CDR2 FQNEAQ (reference sequence). Between the trimmed V and J ends, which lost 5 bases and 1 base, there was a span of 20 bases. The CDR3 totals 17 residues. Here the CDR3 reads CASSLRGEAGGQETQYF. The CDR3 coding sequence is TGTGCCAGCAGCCTTAGGGGGGAGGCAGGGGGCCAAGAGACCCAGTACTTC.

The CDR3 loop reads CATSWGTNQPQHF. The DNA for the CDR3 is TGTGCCACCAGCTGGGGGACAAATCAGCCCCAGCATTTT. The chain uses TRBV15 and TRBJ1-5, with D possibly being TRBD1 (6 bases). V gave up 5 bases and J gave up 4 bases, with 9 bases separating them. CDR1 and CDR2 from the germline V gene are LNHNV and YYDKDF (reference sequence). The CDR3 consists of 13 residues.

Written as DNA, the CDR3 is TGTGCCAGCAATTCGGCGGGGGTTAGCACAGATACGCAGTATTTT. Amino acid sequence: CASNSAGVSTDTQYF. The rearrangement links TRBV9 to TRBJ2-3; 7 positions agree with TRBD2. The ends lost 6 bases at V and 0 bases at J; junction bases unmatched: 7. Germline V gene data show CDR1 as SGDLS and CDR2 as YYNGEE. The CDR3 has 15 residues.

The V call is TRBV7-3, the J call TRBJ2-7; D unresolved. V was shortened by 0 bases and J by 7 bases, with 13 bases between the two germline ends. Per the germline V gene, CDR1 is SGHTA and CDR2 is FQGTGA. This CDR3 comprises 14 residues. The CDR3 DNA is TGTGCCAGCAGCTTAACACGGTCTTCCTCGGAGCAGTACTTC. This encodes CASSLTRSSSEQYF.

The rearrangement joins TRBV6-5 to TRBJ2-2; D may be TRBD2 (5 bases). The CDR3 loop spans 15 amino acids. Per the germline V gene, CDR1 is MNHEY and CDR2 is SVGAGI. The V and J ends lost 8 bases and 0 bases respectively, with 13 bases between them. CDR3: CASVERAANTGELFF. CDR3 coding DNA: TGTGCCAGCGTTGAGAGGGCAGCGAACACCGGGGAGCTGTTTTTT.

The chain has TRBV10-3 and TRBJ2-3, with D possibly being TRBD1 (6 bases). The CDR3 has 15 amino acids. CDR1 is ENHRY and CDR2 is SYGVKD in the germline V gene. V lost 5 bases and J lost 0, with 12 bases in between. The CDR3 DNA is TGTGCCATCAGTCTGACAGGACCTAGCACAGATACGCAGTATTTT. This sequence encodes CAISLTGPSTDTQYF.

The chain couples TRBV11-3 to TRBJ2-5; TRBD1 matches 7 bases. Germline V gene data show CDR1 as SGHNT and CDR2 as YENEEA. CDR3 size: 13 residues. With V trimmed by 6 bases and J by 4 bases, 5 bases remained unmatched. The CDR3 DNA follows: TGTGCCAGCAGTTTGGGACAGTCAGAGACCCAGTACTTC. It specifies CASSLGQSETQYF.

The chain links TRBV28 to TRBJ2-1; 9 nucleotides match TRBD2. This CDR3 has 18 residues. Germline lookup yields CDR1 MDHEN and CDR2 SYDVKM. After removal of 0 bases from V and 6 bases from J, the junction contained 12 bases not matched to a gene. In DNA form, the CDR3 reads TGTGCCAGCAGTTTATGGGGGGCGGGAGGGAACAGGCGCAATGAGCAGTTCTTC. This encodes CASSLWGAGGNRRNEQFF. The variable domain in full, with the rest retrieved from reference TRBV28 and TRBJ2-1, is DVKVTQSSRYLVKRTGEKVFLECVQDMDHENMFWYRQDPGLGLRLIYFSYDVKMKEKGDIPEGYSVSREKKERFSLILESASTNQTSMYLCASSLWGAGGNRRNEQFFGPGTRLTVL.

The rearrangement uses TRBV2 and TRBJ1-1; 8 nucleotides line up with TRBD1. CDR3 length equals 14 residues. Germline CDR1 reads SNHLY; CDR2 reads FYNNEI. The V gene end was trimmed by 6 bases and the J gene end by 2 bases; junction bases not matched to a gene: 5. The CDR3: CASRNAGGNTEAFF. The CDR3 coding sequence is TGTGCCAGCAGGAATGCAGGGGGCAACACTGAAGCTTTCTTT. The variable domain in full, completed from reference TRBV2 and TRBJ1-1, reads EPEVTQTPSHQVTQMGQEVILRCVPISNHLYFYWYRQILGQKVEFLVSFYNNEISEKSEIFDDQFSVERPDGSNFTLKIRSTKLEDSAMYFCASRNAGGNTEAFFGQGTRLTVV.

J is TRBJ2-1 and V is TRBV10-2; D is possibly TRBD1 (5 bases). V lost 6 bases and J 0 bases, leaving 9 bases between the germline ends. The CDR3 is made up of 14 amino acids. The germline gives CDR1 WSHSY, CDR2 SAAADI. The CDR3 bases are TGCGCCAGCAGGAACAGGAGCTCCTACAATGAGCAGTTCTTC. The encoded protein is CASRNRSSYNEQFF.

The V gene is TRBV5-1, the J gene TRBJ1-1, with 7 bases that match TRBD1. CDR1 is SGHRS, CDR2 YFSETQ, per germline. The CDR3 is made up of 14 amino acids. After removal of 2 bases from V and 1 base from J, the junction contained 2 bases not matched to a gene. The chain's CDR3 is CASSFRQGNTEAFF. The CDR3 DNA sequence: TGCGCCAGCAGCTTTAGACAGGGGAACACTGAAGCTTTCTTT.

This chain joins TRBV6-1 and TRBJ1-1; 8 bases align to TRBD1. Germline trimming cut 4 bases from V and 2 bases from J; bases unmatched to any gene: 3. Germline CDR1 is MNHNS and CDR2 is SASEGT. CDR3 length equals 14 residues. The CDR3 protein is CASSVDRGNTEAFF. The DNA for the CDR3 is TGTGCCAGCAGTGTCGACAGGGGAAACACTGAAGCTTTCTTT.

The chain is built from TRBV19 and TRBJ2-7; 11 nucleotides agree with TRBD2. The CDR3 spans 14 residues. J gave up 4 bases and V 7 bases, and 6 bases lay outside the gene matches. Germline V gene data show CDR1 as LNHDA and CDR2 as SQIVND (reference sequence). The CDR3 loop is CASKTSGSVYEQYF. The CDR3 bases are TGTGCCAGTAAAACTAGCGGGAGCGTGTACGAGCAGTACTTC. The whole variable domain, filled in from reference TRBV19 and TRBJ2-7, reads DGGITQSPKYLFRKEGQNVTLSCEQNLNHDAMYWYRQDPGQGLRLIYYSQIVNDFQKGDIAEGYSVSREKKESFPLTVTSAQKNPTAFYLCASKTSGSVYEQYFGPGTRLTVT.

This chain joins TRBV7-8 and TRBJ1-1; the match to TRBD1 covers 9 bases. Looked up from germline, CDR1 is SGHVS and CDR2 is FQNEAQ. Germline trimming cut 3 bases from V and 7 bases from J; bases unmatched to any gene: 6. This CDR3 has 14 residues. In DNA, the CDR3 is TGTGCCAGCAGCTTTAACAGGGGGCGCCTTGAAGCTTTCTTT. This gives the protein CASSFNRGRLEAFF.

The chain uses TRBV6-5 and TRBJ2-7, with D possibly matching TRBD1 (6 bases). The germline V and J ends were trimmed by 5 bases and 1 base, with 12 bases remaining between them. Germline-derived CDR1 and CDR2 are MNHEY and SVGAGI. CDR3 length equals 14 residues. The CDR3 DNA sequence: TGTGCCAGCAGTCCAACAGGGACGTCCTACGAGCAGTACTTC. This codes for CASSPTGTSYEQYF.

V is TRBV27 and J is TRBJ2-7; possible D gene TRBD2, 5 bases. Germline V gene lookup returns CDR1 MNHEY and CDR2 SMNVEV (reference sequence). The V end lost 6 bases, the J end lost 0 bases, and 12 bases lay between the germline ends. This CDR3 region has 14 residues. In DNA form, the CDR3 reads TGTGCCAGCAGACGTACCGGGAACTCCTACGAGCAGTACTTC. Protein product: CASRRTGNSYEQYF.

This chain joins TRBV27 and TRBJ2-3, with TRBD1 identical over 7 bases. This CDR3 has 12 amino acids. V shed 10 bases and J 2 bases; nucleotides not matched to a gene: 3. Germline CDR1 is MNHEY and CDR2 is SMNVEV (reference sequence). CDR3 nucleotides: TGTGCCACCGGACAGGACACAGATACGCAGTATTTT. It translates to CATGQDTDTQYF.

J is TRBJ1-1 and V is TRBV5-1; D ambiguous. Germline V gene data show CDR1 as SGHRS and CDR2 as YFSETQ. The CDR3 contains 14 residues. The V end lost 0 bases, the J end lost 0 bases, and 6 bases lay between the germline ends. This CDR3 reads CASSLVDMNTEAFF. The CDR3 region has the DNA TGCGCCAGCAGCTTGGTAGACATGAACACTGAAGCTTTCTTT.

The table lists this clone with a few counts. The gene calls are TRBV5-1 and TRBJ1-3; D gene unclear. Germline loops: CDR1 SGHRS, CDR2 YFSETQ. V was shortened by 3 bases and J by 2 bases, with 9 bases between the two germline ends. The CDR3 contains 14 residues. The CDR3 DNA follows: TGCGCCAGCAGCTATGACATCCCTGGAAACACCATATATTTT. Its translation is CASSYDIPGNTIYF.

In this sample, this clone turned up a few times. The gene calls are TRBV30 and TRBJ1-2; 7 nucleotides align to TRBD1. Germline CDR1 reads GTSNPN; CDR2 reads SVGIG (reference sequence). The junction had 9 bases not matched to a gene; V was cut back by 3 bases and J by 8 bases. CDR3 size: 13 residues. CDR3 sequence: CAWRRDSSGGYTF. The DNA for the CDR3 is TGTGCCTGGAGAAGGGACAGCTCAGGGGGCTACACCTTC.

The V gene is TRBV2, the J gene TRBJ2-7; 10 nucleotides agree with TRBD1. There are 13 residues in the CDR3. Looked up from germline, CDR1 is SNHLY and CDR2 is FYNNEI. The V and J ends lost 5 bases and 6 bases, in that order; junction bases with no gene match: 4. CDR3 DNA sequence: TGTGCCAGCAGTCCCGGGACAGGGGCCGAGCAGTACTTC. Translation: CASSPGTGAEQYF.

The rearrangement joins TRBV6-6 to TRBJ1-1, with unresolved D. Trimming took off 5 bases at V and 1 base at J, with 17 bases between the two ends. The CDR3 contains 16 residues. From germline, CDR1 is MNHNY and CDR2 SVGAGI (reference sequence). The CDR3 DNA reads as TGTGCCAGCAGTACCCTCCCATCTATAAGGAACACTGAAGCTTTCTTT. Protein sequence: CASSTLPSIRNTEAFF.

The rearrangement uses TRBV7-2 and TRBJ2-7; 11 bases match TRBD2. This CDR3 comprises 15 residues. V was clipped by 3 bases and J by 7 bases; unmatched bases: 8. Per the germline V gene, CDR1 is SGHTA and CDR2 is FQGNSA. CDR3 coding DNA: TGTGCCAGCAGCTTTAGCGGGGGGGCCCTGGGAGAGCAGTACTTC. Translation: CASSFSGGALGEQYF.